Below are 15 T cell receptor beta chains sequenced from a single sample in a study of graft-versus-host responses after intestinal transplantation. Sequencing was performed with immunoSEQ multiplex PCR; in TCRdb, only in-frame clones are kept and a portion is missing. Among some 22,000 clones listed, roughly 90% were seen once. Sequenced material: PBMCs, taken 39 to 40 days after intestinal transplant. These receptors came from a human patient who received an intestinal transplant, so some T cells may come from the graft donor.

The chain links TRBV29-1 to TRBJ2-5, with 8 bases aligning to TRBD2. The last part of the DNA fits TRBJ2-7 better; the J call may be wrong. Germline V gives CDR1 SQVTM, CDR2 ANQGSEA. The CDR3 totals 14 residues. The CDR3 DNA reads TGCAGCGTTGAAGAAGGAGCGGGAGTAGACGAGCAGTACTTC. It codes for CSVEEGAGVDEQYF.

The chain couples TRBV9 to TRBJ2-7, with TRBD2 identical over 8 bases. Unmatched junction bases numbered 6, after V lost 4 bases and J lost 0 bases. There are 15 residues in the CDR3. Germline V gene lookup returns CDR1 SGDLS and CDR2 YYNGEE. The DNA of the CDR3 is TGTGCCAGCAGCCCACTAGCGGAGAGCTCCTACGAGCAGTACTTC. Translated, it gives CASSPLAESSYEQYF. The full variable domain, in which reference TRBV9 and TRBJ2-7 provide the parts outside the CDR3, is DSGVTQTPKHLITATGQRVTLRCSPRSGDLSVYWYQQSLDQGLQFLIQYYNGEERAKGNILERFSAQQFPDLHSELNLSSLELGDSALYFCASSPLAESSYEQYFGPGTRLTVT.

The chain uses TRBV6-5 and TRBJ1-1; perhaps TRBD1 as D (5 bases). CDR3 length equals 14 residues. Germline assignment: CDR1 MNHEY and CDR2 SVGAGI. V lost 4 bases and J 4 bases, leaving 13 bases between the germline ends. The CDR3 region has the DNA TGTGCCAGCAGTTGGGGCGAGGGGAGCACTGAAGCTTTCTTT. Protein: CASSWGEGSTEAFF.

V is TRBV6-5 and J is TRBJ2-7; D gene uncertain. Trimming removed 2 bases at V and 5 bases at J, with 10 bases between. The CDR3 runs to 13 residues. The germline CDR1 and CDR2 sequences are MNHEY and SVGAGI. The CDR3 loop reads CASSYTPLDEQYF. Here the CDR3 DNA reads TGTGCCAGCAGTTACACACCCCTGGACGAGCAGTACTTC.

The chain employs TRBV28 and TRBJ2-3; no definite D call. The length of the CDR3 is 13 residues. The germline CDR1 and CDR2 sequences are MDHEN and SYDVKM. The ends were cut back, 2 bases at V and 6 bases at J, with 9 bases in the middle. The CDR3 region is CASSLALTDTQYF. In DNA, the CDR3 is TGTGCCAGCAGTTTAGCTCTAACCGATACGCAGTATTTT.

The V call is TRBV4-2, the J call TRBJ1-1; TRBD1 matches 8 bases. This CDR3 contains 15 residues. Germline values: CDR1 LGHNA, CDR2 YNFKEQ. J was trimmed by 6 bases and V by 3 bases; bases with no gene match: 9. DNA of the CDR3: TGTGCCAGCAGCCACGTGGACAGGGAGGACCCTGAAGCTTTCTTT. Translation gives CASSHVDREDPEAFF.

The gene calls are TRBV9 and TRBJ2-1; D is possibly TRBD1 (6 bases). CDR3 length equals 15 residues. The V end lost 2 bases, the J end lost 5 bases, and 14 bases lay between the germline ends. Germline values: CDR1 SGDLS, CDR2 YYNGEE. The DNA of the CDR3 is TGTGCCAGCAGCGTGGGGACACTTCCAAACAATGAGCAGTTCTTC. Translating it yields CASSVGTLPNNEQFF.

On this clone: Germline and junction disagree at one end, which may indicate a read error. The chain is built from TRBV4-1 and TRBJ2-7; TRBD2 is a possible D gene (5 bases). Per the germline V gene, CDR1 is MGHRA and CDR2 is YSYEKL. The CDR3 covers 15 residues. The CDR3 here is CASSLPGGPSYEQYF. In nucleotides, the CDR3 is TGTGCCAGCAGCCTCCCGGGCGGGCCGTCCTACGAGCAGTACTTC.

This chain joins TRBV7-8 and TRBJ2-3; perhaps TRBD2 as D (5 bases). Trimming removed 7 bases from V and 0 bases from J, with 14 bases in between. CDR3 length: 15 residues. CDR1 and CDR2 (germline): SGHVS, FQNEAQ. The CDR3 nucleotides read TGTGCCAGCACCCCCCTGGGCGGGAGCACAGATACGCAGTATTTT. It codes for CASTPLGGSTDTQYF.

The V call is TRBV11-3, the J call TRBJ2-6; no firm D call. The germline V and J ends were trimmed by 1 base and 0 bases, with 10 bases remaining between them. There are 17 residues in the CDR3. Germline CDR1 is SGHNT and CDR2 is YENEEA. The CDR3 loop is CASSLAKGFSGANVLTF. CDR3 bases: TGTGCCAGCAGCTTAGCTAAAGGTTTCTCTGGGGCCAACGTCCTGACTTTC.

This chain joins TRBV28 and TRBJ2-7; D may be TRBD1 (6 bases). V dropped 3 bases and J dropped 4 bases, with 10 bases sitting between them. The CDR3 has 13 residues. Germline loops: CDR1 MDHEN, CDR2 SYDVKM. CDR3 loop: CASSLARGYEQYF. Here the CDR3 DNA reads TGTGCCAGCAGTTTGGCCAGGGGTTACGAGCAGTACTTC. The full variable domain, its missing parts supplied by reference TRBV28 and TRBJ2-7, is DVKVTQSSRYLVKRTGEKVFLECVQDMDHENMFWYRQDPGLGLRLIYFSYDVKMKEKGDIPEGYSVSREKKERFSLILESASTNQTSMYLCASSLARGYEQYFGPGTRLTVT.

The CDR3 is CASSVDQGAYGYTF. CDR3 sequence (DNA): TGTGCCAGCAGCGTAGATCAGGGCGCCTATGGCTACACCTTC. The chain is built from TRBV9 and TRBJ1-2; perhaps TRBD1 as D (5 bases). With 0 bases removed from V and 4 bases from J, the gap between germline ends came to 10 bases. The CDR3 extends over 14 amino acids. Germline CDR1 SGDLS, CDR2 YYNGEE.

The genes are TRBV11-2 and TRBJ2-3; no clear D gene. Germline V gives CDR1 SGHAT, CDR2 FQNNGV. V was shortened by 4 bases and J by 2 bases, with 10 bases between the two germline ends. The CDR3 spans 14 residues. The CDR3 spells CASSSLRATDTQYF. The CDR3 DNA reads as TGTGCCAGCAGCTCGCTACGGGCCACAGATACGCAGTATTTT. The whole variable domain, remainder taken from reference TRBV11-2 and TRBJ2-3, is EAGVAQSPRYKIIEKRQSVAFWCNPISGHATLYWYQQILGQGPKLLIQFQNNGVVDDSQLPKDRFSAERLKGVDSTLKIQPAKLEDSAVYLCASSSLRATDTQYFGPGTRLTVL.

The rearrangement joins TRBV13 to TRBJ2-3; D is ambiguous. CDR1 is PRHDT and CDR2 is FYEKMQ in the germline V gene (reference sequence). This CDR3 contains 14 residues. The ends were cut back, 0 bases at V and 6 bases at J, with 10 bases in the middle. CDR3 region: CASSLGTRPDTQYF. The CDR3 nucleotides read TGTGCCAGCAGCTTAGGGACCCGGCCGGATACGCAGTATTTT.

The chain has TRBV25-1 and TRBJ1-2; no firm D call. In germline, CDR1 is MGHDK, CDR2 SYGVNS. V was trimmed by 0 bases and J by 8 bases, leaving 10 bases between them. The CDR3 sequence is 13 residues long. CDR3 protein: CASSEYQVSGYTF. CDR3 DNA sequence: TGTGCCAGCAGTGAATATCAGGTTTCCGGCTACACCTTC.